This T cell receptor (beta chain) was found in a study of cytomegalovirus exposure and HLA in healthy donors. Findings and limits, study-wide: It was reportedly the case that the classifier diagnosed cytomegalovirus status with high specificity and sensitivity.

Points on this clone: Its antigen is as yet unknown.

The CDR3 totals 15 residues. CDR1 and CDR2 from the germline V gene are MDHEN and SYDVKM. Germline trimming cut 4 bases from V and 4 bases from J; bases unmatched to any gene: 5. In the PCR, 60 Vbeta and 13 Jbeta primers were used. Libraries were prepared by immunoSEQ multiplex PCR; TCRdb keeps only in-frame clonotypes and omits some of them. This sample has around 100,000 clones; around 80% occur once, and the top ten carry around a fifth. V gene TRBV28 combines with J gene TRBJ2-3; TRBD2 matches at 10 bases. The clonotype was recovered from a man aged 25 to 40 in good health and CMV-seropositive. Sequencing used PBMCs. The CDR3: CASSWASGGADTQYF. The CDR3 coding sequence is TGTGCCAGCAGTTGGGCTAGCGGGGGCGCAGATACGCAGTATTTT. Together with reference TRBV28 and TRBJ2-3, the CDR3 gives the full variable domain: DVKVTQSSRYLVKRTGEKVFLECVQDMDHENMFWYRQDPGLGLRLIYFSYDVKMKEKGDIPEGYSVSREKKERFSLILESASTNQTSMYLCASSWASGGADTQYFGPGTRLTVL.